This T cell receptor (beta chain) was identified during a study of monozygotic twins with inflammatory bowel disease. Study observations and caveats: Compared with healthy co-twins, IBD patients showed reduced TCRbeta repertoire diversity by inverse Simpson.

cDNA for each sample came from eight separate reactions. Nested PCRs (roughly 15 and 9 cycles, two total) were applied to TCRalpha and TCRbeta cDNA. Following a re-call of the 5' RACE reads, TCRdb has one entry per CDR3 protein and lacks DNA. This listing includes fewer than 450,000 distinct CDR3 sequences. The CDR3 has 15 amino acids. Looked up from germline, CDR1 is MNHEY and CDR2 is SMNVEV (reference sequence). Comment on this clonotype: Its antigen remains unknown.

This rearrangement joins TRBV27 to TRBJ2-1; TCRdb outputs TRBD1, but without DNA this stays unchecked. The receptor was isolated from a human donor with ulcerative colitis or Crohn's disease, or a healthy co-twin of an affected twin (not recorded which). Sequenced material: blood. CDR3 sequence: CASASWGQGSDEQFF.